The 21 T cell receptor beta chains listed next were all sequenced from one sample in a study of T cells after yellow fever vaccination. TCRdb itself ran the 5' RACE reads through MiXCR, one entry per CDR3 protein. This sample has 230,000 or so distinct CDR3 sequences, with 6% to 8% found just once. This sample comprised CD4+ T cells sorted from PBMCs, obtained on the day of the yellow fever booster vaccination. These receptors all stem from a man aged 25-40 years who received the YFV17D yellow fever vaccine.

This clonotype has at least ten counts. V gene TRBV7-2 combines with J gene TRBJ2-4; tentatively, D is TRBD1 (5 bases). The germline V gene encodes CDR1 SGHTA and CDR2 FQGNSA. Trimming pared 5 bases from V and 8 bases from J, leaving 19 bases between. CDR3 length: 15 amino acids. CDR3 nucleotides: TGTGCCAGCAGCACGCATTGGGGCAGATCGGACATTCAGTACTTC. Its translation is CASSTHWGRSDIQYF.

This clonotype turned up a few times. The chain joins TRBV5-1 to TRBJ1-1; D is unresolved. CDR1 is SGHRS and CDR2 is YFSETQ in the germline V gene. The CDR3 sequence is 13 residues long. Trimming removed 0 bases at V and 6 bases at J, with 9 bases between. Here the CDR3 reads CASSLDGVPEAFF. The CDR3 DNA is TGCGCCAGCAGCTTGGATGGTGTTCCTGAAGCTTTCTTT.

The CDR3 is CASSLALALGPDTQYF. The DNA of the CDR3 is TGTGCCAGCAGTTTAGCTTTAGCCTTAGGGCCAGATACGCAGTATTTT. The V gene is TRBV12-3 or TRBV12-4, the J gene TRBJ2-3; no firm D call. Trimming left V 0 bases short and J 4 bases short, with 14 bases between. This CDR3 contains 16 residues.

Only a few counts were recorded for this clonotype. V is TRBV5-6 and J is TRBJ1-3; the D gene is possibly TRBD1 (6 bases). The CDR3 contains 15 residues. With 6 bases removed from V and 4 bases from J, the gap between germline ends came to 17 bases. Germline CDR1 is SGHDT and CDR2 is YYEEEE. The CDR3: CASTPGLGTGNTIYF. The CDR3 nucleotides are TGTGCCAGCACCCCGGGACTAGGGACAGGAAACACCATATATTTT. Based on the CDR3 plus reference TRBV5-6 and TRBJ1-3, the full variable domain is DAGVTQSPTHLIKTRGQQVTLRCSPKSGHDTVSWYQQALGQGPQFIFQYYEEEERQRGNFPDRFSGHQFPNYSSELNVNALLLGDSALYLCASTPGLGTGNTIYFGEGSWLTVV.

This chain uses TRBV20-1 with TRBJ2-1; 9 positions agree with TRBD2. Looked up from germline, CDR1 is DFQATT and CDR2 is SNEGSKA (reference sequence). Trimming at V came to 5 bases and at J to 8 bases, leaving 16 bases not matched to a gene. The CDR3 consists of 16 residues. In DNA, the CDR3 is TGCAGTGCTCCTCGACTAGCGGTAGGAGTAGGGGATGAGCAGTTCTTC. Protein: CSAPRLAVGVGDEQFF.

In this sample, this clonotype turned up a few times. The chain uses TRBV20-1 and TRBJ2-1, with D unclear. CDR3 length equals 13 residues. The V and J ends lost 6 bases and 1 base respectively, with 10 bases between them. Germline V CDR1 and CDR2: DFQATT, SNEGSKA (reference sequence). The CDR3 sequence is CSASIGSYNEQFF. CDR3 coding DNA: TGCAGTGCCAGCATAGGGTCCTACAATGAGCAGTTCTTC.

There are a few counts of this clonotype. This sequence joins TRBV6-5 and TRBJ2-7; TRBD1 matches 8 bases. There are 12 residues in the CDR3. V was clipped by 4 bases and J by 4 bases; unmatched bases: 0. Per the germline V gene, CDR1 is MNHEY and CDR2 is SVGAGI. The CDR3 protein is CASSWDRYEQYF. CDR3 sequence (DNA): TGTGCCAGCAGTTGGGACAGGTACGAGCAGTACTTC.

This clonotype was counted between two and nine times. The chain uses TRBV20-1 and TRBJ2-5, with 7 bases lining up with TRBD1. Germline V lookup: CDR1 DFQATT, CDR2 SNEGSKA (reference sequence). Unmatched junction bases numbered 6, after V lost 4 bases and J lost 4 bases. The CDR3 totals 13 residues. CDR3 protein: CSATRDSRETQYF. In DNA, the CDR3 is TGCAGTGCTACTCGGGACAGTAGAGAGACCCAGTACTTC.

This clonotype was seen many times. V usage is TRBV11-1 and J usage is TRBJ2-5; 8 bases line up with TRBD2. This CDR3 is 18 amino acids long. V was pared by 7 bases and J by 5 bases, with 21 bases of the junction left unmatched. Germline CDR1 SGHAT, CDR2 FQDESV (reference sequence). The CDR3 coding sequence is TGTGCCAGCACCCCCCCCTCAAGGACTAGCACTAGAGGGGAGACCCAGTACTTC. Its translation: CASTPPSRTSTRGETQYF.

This clonotype has at least ten counts. The chain recombines TRBV19 with TRBJ2-2; D unresolved. Trimming stripped 6 bases from V and 2 bases from J, with 7 bases between. This CDR3 spans 13 amino acids. Germline lookup yields CDR1 LNHDA and CDR2 SQIVND (reference sequence). The CDR3 is CASRKSNTGELFF. The CDR3 DNA is TGTGCCAGTAGAAAGTCCAACACCGGGGAGCTGTTTTTT.

The rearrangement joins TRBV4-3 to TRBJ2-1, with no clear D. Trimming shortened V by 3 bases and J by 8 bases, and 5 bases separated the two germline ends. Per the germline V gene, CDR1 is LGHNA and CDR2 is YSLEER. The CDR3 is 11 residues long. CDR3 nucleotide sequence: TGCGCCAGCAGCCAGCGCGATGAGCAGTTCTTC. This sequence encodes CASSQRDEQFF.

The chain combines TRBV5-1 with TRBJ2-1; 13 bases match TRBD2. CDR1 SGHRS and CDR2 YFSETQ come from the germline V gene. CDR3 length equals 17 residues. V lost 4 bases to trimming and J lost 10 bases; unmatched junction nucleotides: 14. In DNA form, the CDR3 reads TGCGCCAGCAGCCCCCTGGGGACTAGCGGGATCTTCGTAGAGCAGTTCTTC. It encodes CASSPLGTSGIFVEQFF.

This rearrangement joins TRBV11-1 to TRBJ2-5; D perhaps matches TRBD2 (6 bases). Germline V gives CDR1 SGHAT, CDR2 FQDESV (reference sequence). V shed 5 bases and J shed 0 bases, with 22 bases lying between them. This CDR3 has 18 residues. CDR3 in DNA: TGTGCCAGCAGCAAGCGCCAGTTTGGGGGAGGAAACCAAGAGACCCAGTACTTC. Translating gives CASSKRQFGGGNQETQYF.

Many counts were recorded for this clonotype. V usage is TRBV5-1 and J usage is TRBJ2-3, with 9 positions matching TRBD1. The V segment lost 6 bases and the J segment 9 bases; nucleotides outside the gene matches: 14. Germline loops: CDR1 SGHRS, CDR2 YFSETQ. CDR3 length equals 15 residues. CDR3 DNA sequence: TGCGCCAGCAAAAGCGGGACAGGGAATTTGCAGACGCAGTATTTT. Translation: CASKSGTGNLQTQYF.

The table lists this clonotype with a few counts. The chain is built from TRBV4-3 and TRBJ2-7, with TRBD1 identical over 9 bases. The CDR3 has 16 amino acids. Germline loops: CDR1 LGHNA, CDR2 YSLEER. After removal of 1 base from V and 1 base from J, the junction contained 5 bases not matched to a gene. The CDR3 reads CASSQGPGQGSYEQYF. In DNA form, the CDR3 reads TGCGCCAGCAGCCAAGGTCCGGGACAGGGATCCTACGAGCAGTACTTC.

This clonotype was counted a few times. The chain couples TRBV10-3 to TRBJ2-3; 11 bases map to TRBD2. The CDR3 extends over 16 amino acids. In germline, CDR1 is ENHRY, CDR2 SYGVKD. V shed 2 bases, J shed 2 bases, and the junction held 3 bases outside the gene matches. DNA of the CDR3: TGTGCCATCAGTGAGCCGACTAGCGGGATCACAGATACGCAGTATTTT. Its protein is CAISEPTSGITDTQYF.

This clonotype was counted many times. The V and J genes are TRBV15 and TRBJ2-1; D is possibly TRBD1 or TRBD2 (5 bases each). The CDR3 runs to 17 residues. From germline, CDR1 is LNHNV and CDR2 YYDKDF (reference sequence). Trimming took 3 bases from V and 7 from J, leaving 22 bases between them. The CDR3 region has the DNA TGTGCCACCAGCAGCCGACTCGGGACCCACAAGTGGAATGAGCAGTTCTTC. This gives the protein CATSSRLGTHKWNEQFF. Full variable domain (rest looked up from reference TRBV15 and TRBJ2-1): DAMVIQNPRYQVTQFGKPVTLSCSQTLNHNVMYWYQQKSSQAPKLLFHYYDKDFNNEADTPDNFQSRRPNTSFCFLDIRSPGLGDTAMYLCATSSRLGTHKWNEQFFGPGTRLTVL.

This clonotype was detected a few times. The chain joins TRBV29-1 to TRBJ2-6; no definite D call. Germline-derived CDR1 and CDR2 are SQVTM and ANQGSEA. The CDR3 contains 14 residues. V was trimmed by 6 bases and J by 1 base, leaving 10 bases between them. The CDR3, as DNA: TGCAGCGTGGGAACATTATCTGGGGCCAACGTCCTGACTTTC. It is translated as CSVGTLSGANVLTF.

This clonotype showed up just a few times. The chain couples TRBV5-1 to TRBJ2-6; no clear D. This CDR3 has 15 amino acids. CDR1 and CDR2 (germline): SGHRS, YFSETQ. Trimming removed 3 bases at V and 0 bases at J, with 7 bases between. CDR3 sequence: CASSWSSSGANVLTF. CDR3 in DNA: TGCGCCAGCAGCTGGAGCAGCTCTGGGGCCAACGTCCTGACTTTC. The full variable domain, in which reference TRBV5-1 and TRBJ2-6 provide the parts outside the CDR3, is KAGVTQTPRYLIKTRGQQVTLSCSPISGHRSVSWYQQTPGQGLQFLFEYFSETQRNKGNFPGRFSGRQFSNSRSEMNVSTLELGDSALYLCASSWSSSGANVLTFGAGSRLTVL.

The rearrangement uses TRBV7-9 and TRBJ2-7, with 11 bases lining up with TRBD2. The germline gives CDR1 SEHNR, CDR2 FQNEAQ (reference sequence). The CDR3 spans 14 residues. V lost 4 bases and J lost 5; bases outside the gene matches: 4. Here the CDR3 reads CASSSLAGVNEQYF. The CDR3, as DNA: TGTGCCAGCAGCTCACTAGCGGGAGTCAACGAGCAGTACTTC.

This chain connects TRBV5-1 to TRBJ2-1, with D perhaps matching TRBD1 (6 bases). V was clipped by 1 base and J by 8 bases, with 16 bases between them. In germline, CDR1 is SGHRS, CDR2 YFSETQ. This CDR3 spans 15 amino acids. This CDR3 reads CASSLTQGTGYEQFF. The DNA for the CDR3 is TGCGCCAGCAGCTTGACGCAGGGGACGGGCTATGAGCAGTTCTTC.